The 8 T cell receptor beta chains listed next were all sequenced from one sample in a study of cytomegalovirus exposure and HLA in healthy donors. 13 Jbeta primers and 60 Vbeta primers were used for the PCR. Libraries were prepared by immunoSEQ multiplex PCR; TCRdb keeps only in-frame clonotypes and omits some of them. This repertoire shows about 190,000 clones, more than 70% found once; its top ten account for over 1.5%. Input material: PBMCs. These receptors were taken from a man aged 40-55 years in good health and CMV-seropositive.

This chain links TRBV13 with TRBJ1-1; 7 bases agree with TRBD1. CDR3 size: 15 residues. In germline, CDR1 is PRHDT, CDR2 FYEKMQ (reference sequence). V lost 4 bases and J lost 2; bases outside the gene matches: 7. CDR3 region: CASSSDREANTEAFF. CDR3 coding DNA: TGTGCCAGCAGCTCTGACAGGGAAGCAAACACTGAAGCTTTCTTT.

The chain carries TRBV28 and TRBJ1-1; 7 bases line up with TRBD1. V lost 6 bases and J lost 2; bases outside the gene matches: 12. Germline V gives CDR1 MDHEN, CDR2 SYDVKM. The CDR3 length is 16 residues. For the CDR3, the DNA is TGTGCCAGCAGCTTGGAACCGGGACAGATTAACACTGAAGCTTTCTTT. Amino acid sequence: CASSLEPGQINTEAFF.

The chain joins TRBV10-3 to TRBJ2-2; TRBD2 aligns across 10 bases. The germline CDR1 and CDR2 sequences are ENHRY and SYGVKD. The CDR3 consists of 15 residues. J gave up 7 bases and V 6 bases, and 8 bases lay outside the gene matches. This CDR3 reads CAIRASGSVSGELFF. In DNA form, the CDR3 reads TGTGCCATCAGAGCTAGCGGGAGTGTGAGCGGGGAGCTGTTTTTT.

The V call is TRBV29-1, the J call TRBJ1-2; 7 bases agree with TRBD1. Germline lookup yields CDR1 SQVTM and CDR2 ANQGSEA. Trimming cost V 6 bases and J 4 bases; bases outside gene matches: 5. There are 12 residues in the CDR3. The CDR3 bases are TGCAGCGTGACAGGGATGAGCTATGGCTACACCTTC. This sequence encodes CSVTGMSYGYTF. Based on the CDR3 plus reference TRBV29-1 and TRBJ1-2, the full variable domain is SAVISQKPSRDICQRGTSLTIQCQVDSQVTMMFWYRQQPGQSLTLIATANQGSEATYESGFVIDKFPISRPNLTFSTLTVSNMSPEDSSIYLCSVTGMSYGYTFGSGTRLTVV.

The chain recombines TRBV15 with TRBJ1-5, with D tentatively TRBD1 (5 bases). The V and J ends lost 3 bases and 4 bases respectively, with 16 bases between them. CDR1 LNHNV and CDR2 YYDKDF come from the germline V gene (reference sequence). The CDR3 is 16 amino acids. The CDR3 DNA is TGTGCCACCAGCAGTGTTAGACAGTTACGAAATCAGCCCCAGCATTTT. It is translated as CATSSVRQLRNQPQHF.

The chain joins TRBV9 to TRBJ2-1; TRBD2 agrees at 8 bases. The CDR3 runs 15 residues. V trimming: 3 bases; J trimming: 4 bases; junction bases outside the gene matches: 6. Per germline, CDR1 SGDLS and CDR2 YYNGEE. The CDR3: CASSEGGGRYNEQFF. CDR3 DNA: TGTGCCAGCAGCGAGGGGGGCGGGAGGTACAATGAGCAGTTCTTC.

Note on this clone: This likely traces to a read error, being one base from a far larger clone. Other DNA sequences in this specimen translate into the identical CDR3. V gene TRBV6-1 combines with J gene TRBJ1-1, with D uncertain. This CDR3 is 14 amino acids long. V was shortened by 4 bases and J by 7 bases, with 16 bases between the two germline ends. Germline CDR1 is MNHNS and CDR2 is SASEGT. DNA for the CDR3: TGTGCCAGCAGTGTCTCTGTCGAGAGAGATGAAGCTTTCTTT. Its translation is CASSVSVERDEAFF.

The gene calls are TRBV9 and TRBJ2-1; TRBD2 matches at 7 bases. Per germline, CDR1 SGDLS and CDR2 YYNGEE. The junction had 6 bases not matched to a gene; V was cut back by 3 bases and J by 0 bases. The CDR3 consists of 16 residues. Here the CDR3 reads CASSASSGSSYNEQFF. The CDR3 nucleotides are TGTGCCAGCAGCGCATCTAGCGGTAGCTCCTACAATGAGCAGTTCTTC.